The subject of this entry is one T cell receptor beta chain. Participants reported their clinical history, and cohort assignment relied on those reports. What the recovered Cohort 3 donors had was two negative PCRs, clearance, or symptom resolution. Sequencing used immunoSEQ multiplex PCR; TCRdb keeps in-frame clones, though not all of them. Among approximately 290,000 clones, 75% to 95% were seen once, and the ten largest hold more than 0.95%. The CDR3 loop spans 18 amino acids. This record comes from a study of blood T cell repertoires in COVID-19. The chain joins TRBV21-1 to TRBJ2-1; no check of the table's D call, TRBD1, against the DNA was made. TRBV21-1 is annotated as a pseudogene. Specimen: PBMCs or T cells enriched from blood (not recorded which). The clonotype originates from a woman under 40 who had recovered from COVID-19. The CDR3 reads CASSKSPGQGASGNEQFF. The CDR3 nucleotides are TGTGCCAGCAGCAAATCCCCGGGACAGGGGGCATCAGGGAATGAGCAGTTCTTC.